Each of the 18 T cell receptor beta chains below was sequenced from the same sample in a study of Graves' ophthalmopathy and Graves' hyperthyroidism. Scientists amplified the TCR beta CDR3 regions from RNA transcripts. HTBI-primed first-round RT-PCR preceded second-round multiplex PCR. TCRdb called the multiplex PCR reads again in MiXCR, with one record for every CDR3 protein. Seen here are approximately 1.2 million distinct CDR3 sequences, 36% observed once, and the top ten hold roughly 10%. Sequenced material: peripheral blood or thyroid tissue (not recorded which). The receptors were sampled from an adult man with Graves' hyperthyroidism.

The chain is built from TRBV20-1 and TRBJ2-7; 8 bases match TRBD1. CDR3 length: 14 residues. Germline loops: CDR1 DFQATT, CDR2 SNEGSKA (reference sequence). J was trimmed by 3 bases and V by 2 bases; bases with no gene match: 6. The CDR3 is CSARLRTGFYEQYF. The DNA for the CDR3 is TGCAGTGCTAGACTTAGGACAGGGTTCTACGAGCAGTACTTC.

This clonotype has just a few counts. At one end the junction does not follow the germline gene, possibly because of a read error. The chain's CDR3 is CSVEAGSSCEQYF. CDR3 nucleotide sequence: TGCAGCGTTGAAGCTGGCAGCTCCTGCGAGCAGTACTTC. The rearrangement links TRBV29-1 to TRBJ2-7; D gene ambiguous. The germline CDR1 and CDR2 sequences are SQVTM and ANQGSEA. The CDR3 covers 13 residues.

Points on this clonotype: A much larger clone lies a single base off, so this may be a read error. The V gene is TRBV9, the J gene TRBJ2-2; tentatively, D is TRBD1 (6 bases). From germline, CDR1 is SGDLS and CDR2 YYNGEE. The CDR3 consists of 14 residues. V was pared by 5 bases and J by 0 bases, with 8 bases between. In DNA form, the CDR3 reads TGTGCCAGCAGTTACAGGGCGAACACCGGGGAGCTGTTTTTT. This translates into CASSYRANTGELFF.

The chain is built from TRBV4-3 and TRBJ2-7, with 11 bases identical to TRBD2. Germline V gene sequence: CDR1 LGHNA, CDR2 YSLEER. CDR3 length equals 16 residues. J was trimmed by 3 bases and V by 2 bases; bases with no gene match: 6. For the CDR3, the DNA is TGCGCCAGCAGCCAACAATTAGCGGGAGGGTTCTACGAGCAGTACTTC. This sequence encodes CASSQQLAGGFYEQYF.

This clonotype was seen only a few times. The gene calls are TRBV6-5 and TRBJ2-7; D uncertain. Trimming removed 0 bases from V and 7 bases from J, with 13 bases in between. CDR1 is MNHEY, CDR2 SVGAGI, per germline. The CDR3 sequence is 14 residues long. Here the CDR3 reads CASSYSTAAREQYF. CDR3 DNA sequence: TGTGCCAGCAGTTACTCCACGGCGGCTCGAGAGCAGTACTTC.

This clonotype was seen a single time. The chain uses TRBV5-1 and TRBJ1-1, with 7 bases lining up with TRBD1. This CDR3 region has 15 residues. The trim removed 4 bases at V and 3 bases at J, leaving 9 bases unmatched. Germline V gives CDR1 SGHRS, CDR2 YFSETQ. The chain's CDR3 is CASSPERQGDTEAFF. As DNA, the CDR3 is TGCGCCAGCAGCCCGGAACGACAGGGAGACACTGAAGCTTTCTTT.

As DNA, the CDR3 is TGTGCCTGGAGTGTACGAACAGGGGTCACTGAAGCTTTCTTT. Translated, it gives CAWSVRTGVTEAFF. The chain is built from TRBV30 and TRBJ1-1; 7 bases are shared with TRBD1. The CDR3 runs 14 residues. CDR1 GTSNPN and CDR2 SVGIG come from the germline V gene (reference sequence). With 0 bases clipped from V and 4 bases from J, the junction kept 5 bases outside the gene matches.

This clonotype was detected many times. J is TRBJ1-1 and V is TRBV11-3; D remains unclear. The CDR3 contains 12 residues. V was pared by 2 bases and J by 7 bases, with 8 bases between. Germline CDR1 and CDR2: SGHNT and YENEEA. In DNA, the CDR3 is TGTGCCAGCAGCTTATCCCTCAGTGAAGCTTTCTTT. This encodes CASSLSLSEAFF.

This clonotype was counted at least ten times. The gene calls are TRBV9 and TRBJ2-5, with TRBD2 matching over 8 bases. Trimming cost V 3 bases and J 10 bases; bases outside gene matches: 8. Germline CDR1 is SGDLS and CDR2 is YYNGEE. This CDR3 region has 13 residues. CDR3 sequence reads: CASSEANSGIQYF. The DNA of the CDR3 is TGTGCCAGCAGCGAGGCCAATAGCGGGATCCAGTACTTC.

Concerning this clonotype: A much larger clone lies a single base off, so this may be a read error. The genes are TRBV10-3 and TRBJ2-7, with 13 bases identical to TRBD2. V lost 2 bases, J lost 2 bases, and 3 bases stayed unmatched. Germline V CDR1 and CDR2: ENHRY, SYGVKD. There are 16 residues in the CDR3. The CDR3 bases are TGTGCCATCAGTGAGCCCGGACTAGCGGGAGCCTACGAGCAGTACTTC. This sequence encodes CAISEPGLAGAYEQYF.

Of note for this clonotype: It may be a read error: a sequence one base away is much more abundant. The chain has TRBV20-1 and TRBJ2-7; either TRBD1 or TRBD2 may fit D (7 bases each). The germline CDR1 and CDR2 sequences are DFQATT and SNEGSKA (reference sequence). The ends were cut back, 6 bases at V and 2 bases at J, with 23 bases in the middle. The CDR3 runs to 16 residues. CDR3: CSAVTGNSGLTYEQYF. The CDR3 DNA reads as TGCAGTGCCGTGACAGGGAATAGCGGGTTGACCTACGAGCAGTACTTC.

The chain uses TRBV7-9 and TRBJ1-3, with a possible D match to TRBD1 (5 bases). CDR1 is SEHNR and CDR2 is FQNEAQ in the germline V gene (reference sequence). V was pared by 10 bases and J by 1 base, with 17 bases between. The CDR3 consists of 15 residues. The CDR3 region is CATRDSKQSGNTIYF. For the CDR3, the DNA is TGTGCCACCCGGGACTCAAAACAATCTGGAAACACCATATATTTT.

The chain carries TRBV7-9 and TRBJ1-4; D is possibly TRBD1 (5 bases). V was clipped by 1 base and J by 10 bases, with 25 bases between them. This CDR3 comprises 18 residues. Germline V gene lookup returns CDR1 SEHNR and CDR2 FQNEAQ (reference sequence). The CDR3 bases are TGTGCCAGCAGCTTAGTAGAAGGGCAGGGAGGCATGGAGGGAAAACTGTTTTTT. It specifies CASSLVEGQGGMEGKLFF.

The chain has TRBV2 and TRBJ2-6; 7 bases are a match to TRBD1. The CDR3 has 12 amino acids. V shed 4 bases and J 15 bases; nucleotides not matched to a gene: 6. Per germline, CDR1 SNHLY and CDR2 FYNNEI. The CDR3 sequence is CASSAGTADLTF. The DNA of the CDR3 is TGTGCCAGCAGTGCGGGGACAGCCGACCTGACTTTC. Looking up the rest from reference TRBV2 and TRBJ2-6 gives the full variable domain: EPEVTQTPSHQVTQMGQEVILRCVPISNHLYFYWYRQILGQKVEFLVSFYNNEISEKSEIFDDQFSVERPDGSNFTLKIRSTKLEDSAMYFCASSAGTADLTFGAGSRLTVL.

The chain recombines TRBV24-1 with TRBJ1-6; 8 bases align to TRBD1. V lost 3 bases to trimming and J lost 9 bases; unmatched junction nucleotides: 3. Germline-derived CDR1 and CDR2 are KGHDR and SFDVKD. The CDR3 totals 14 residues. The CDR3 sequence is CATSDGTGPSPLHF. In DNA form, the CDR3 reads TGTGCCACCAGTGATGGGACAGGACCTTCACCCCTCCACTTT.

Many counts were recorded for this clonotype. J is TRBJ1-4 and V is TRBV2; possibly TRBD1 for D (5 bases). The CDR3 covers 13 residues. Trimming removed 8 bases from V and 7 bases from J, with 14 bases in between. The germline V gene encodes CDR1 SNHLY and CDR2 FYNNEI. The CDR3 bases are TGTGCCAGCGGAAGGAGGGGCGTTGAAAAACTGTTTTTT. As protein: CASGRRGVEKLFF. The full variable domain, completed using reference TRBV2 and TRBJ1-4, is EPEVTQTPSHQVTQMGQEVILRCVPISNHLYFYWYRQILGQKVEFLVSFYNNEISEKSEIFDDQFSVERPDGSNFTLKIRSTKLEDSAMYFCASGRRGVEKLFFGSGTQLSVL.

The CDR3 loop reads CASSQDRGFNQPQHF. CDR3 coding DNA: TGCGCCAGCAGCCAGGACAGAGGGTTCAATCAGCCCCAGCATTTT. This chain joins TRBV4-3 and TRBJ1-5; possible D gene TRBD1, 6 bases. The V end lost 3 bases, the J end lost 3 bases, and 12 bases lay between the germline ends. CDR3 length: 15 residues. CDR1 and CDR2 from the germline V gene are LGHNA and YSLEER.

This clonotype showed up many times. The chain carries TRBV2 and TRBJ1-5, with a possible D match to TRBD1 (5 bases). The CDR3 has 16 residues. V was trimmed by 4 bases and J by 2 bases, leaving 15 bases between them. Germline V gives CDR1 SNHLY, CDR2 FYNNEI. The chain's CDR3 is CASSAAPGGGNQPQHF. The CDR3 nucleotides read TGTGCCAGCAGTGCCGCCCCCGGGGGAGGCAATCAGCCCCAGCATTTT.